The rows below give T cell receptor beta chains drawn from one sample of a study of graft-versus-host responses after intestinal transplantation. Profiled with immunoSEQ multiplex PCR; TCRdb holds only in-frame clones, not every one. In the table there are approximately 88,000 clones, around 90% of which are singletons. Their recognized antigens are unknown. The source was unstimulated CD4+ T cells sorted from spleen or lymph node cells, collected before intestinal transplant. The source is a human donor who received an intestinal transplant. Each CDR3 is given with its conserved first and last residue. Each record gives: J gene, V gene, clone size, D gene, CDR3 protein, CDR3 DNA. The D gene is left open where the match is weak. Clone size, where shown, is once, few, many, or a class for clones that have expanded.

J: TRBJ1-4
V: TRBV5-6
size: NA
D: NA
CDR3: CASSLRTLTNEKLFF
DNA: TGTGCCAGCAGCTTGCGGACACTGACTAATGAAAAACTGTTTTTT

J: TRBJ1-1
V: TRBV7-3
size: NA
D: NA
CDR3: CASSLSGGTEAFF
DNA: TGTGCCAGCAGCTTATCTGGGGGGACTGAAGCTTTCTTT

J: TRBJ2-7
V: TRBV5-1
size: NA
D: NA
CDR3: CASSPGSQGRYEQYF
DNA: TGCGCCAGCAGCCCCGGATCGCAGGGGCGCTACGAGCAGTACTTC

J: TRBJ1-2
V: TRBV6-5
size: NA
D: TRBD1
CDR3: CASSRQTGDNGYTF
DNA: TGTGCCAGCAGCCGCCAAACAGGGGACAACGGCTACACCTTC

J: TRBJ2-1
V: TRBV5-1
size: NA
D: NA
CDR3: CASSLGGGEQFF
DNA: TGCGCCAGCAGCTTGGGGGGCGGTGAGCAGTTCTTC

J: TRBJ2-1
V: TRBV7-3
size: NA
D: TRBD2
CDR3: CASSPQGLAGGYEQFF
DNA: TGTGCCAGCAGCCCCCAGGGACTAGCGGGGGGTTATGAGCAGTTCTTC

J: TRBJ1-4
V: TRBV10-3
size: NA
D: TRBD1
CDR3: CAISTSGTGATNEKLFF
DNA: TGTGCCATCAGTACCTCCGGGACAGGGGCCACTAATGAAAAACTGTTTTTT

J: TRBJ1-4
V: TRBV5-6
size: NA
D: TRBD1
CDR3: CASSPGGWDEKLFF
DNA: TGTGCCAGCAGCCCAGGGGGCTGGGATGAAAAACTGTTTTTT

J: TRBJ2-6
V: TRBV6-6
size: NA
D: TRBD1
CDR3: CASSYPTGSGANVLTF
DNA: TGTGCCAGCAGTTACCCGACAGGGTCCGGGGCCAACGTCCTGACTTTC

J: TRBJ1-3
V: TRBV13
size: NA
D: NA
CDR3: CASSLGRGTTGNTIYF
DNA: TGTGCCAGCAGCTTAGGGAGGGGGACAACTGGAAACACCATATATTTT

J: TRBJ2-1
V: TRBV6-1
size: NA
D: NA
CDR3: CASANTRYNEQFF
DNA: TGTGCCAGCGCGAATACTAGGTACAATGAGCAGTTCTTC

J: TRBJ1-2
V: TRBV4-1
size: NA
D: NA
CDR3: CASSQEGRNNYGYTF
DNA: TGCGCCAGCAGCCAGGAGGGGAGAAATAACTATGGCTACACCTTC

J: TRBJ2-3
V: TRBV2
size: NA
D: NA
CDR3: CASTDRRVTDTQYF
DNA: TGTGCCAGCACCGACAGGCGGGTCACAGATACGCAGTATTTT

J: TRBJ2-3
V: TRBV11-3
size: NA
D: NA
CDR3: CASSLDPPTGSSTDTQYF
DNA: TGTGCCAGCAGCTTAGACCCCCCGACTGGCTCTAGCACAGATACGCAGTATTTT

J: TRBJ1-2
V: TRBV2
size: NA
D: TRBD1
CDR3: CASASGTGGYGYTF
DNA: TGTGCCAGCGCATCCGGGACAGGGGGCTATGGCTACACCTTC

J: TRBJ1-3
V: TRBV6-6
size: NA
D: TRBD1
CDR3: CASGPGQVGDTIYF
DNA: TGTGCCAGCGGACCGGGACAGGTTGGGGACACCATATATTTT

J: TRBJ2-3
V: TRBV6-5
size: NA
D: NA
CDR3: CASSYWDSRTDTQYF
DNA: TGTGCCAGCAGTTACTGGGACTCACGCACAGATACGCAGTATTTT

J: TRBJ1-6
V: TRBV5-4
size: once
D: NA
CDR3: CASSPVPGLERALHF
DNA: TGTGCCAGCAGCCCGGTCCCGGGACTTGAGAGGGCCCTCCACTTT

J: TRBJ1-6
V: TRBV5-6
size: few
D: TRBD1
CDR3: CASSPGQGGNSPLHF
DNA: TGTGCCAGCAGCCCGGGACAGGGGGGGAATTCACCCCTCCACTTT

J: TRBJ1-3
V: TRBV4-1
size: NA
D: TRBD1
CDR3: CASSQEKDRGISGNTIYF
DNA: TGCGCCAGCAGCCAAGAAAAAGACAGGGGGATCTCTGGAAACACCATATATTTT

J: TRBJ1-1
V: TRBV5-5
size: once
D: TRBD1
CDR3: CASSAHRGRTEAFF
DNA: TGTGCCAGCAGCGCACACAGGGGAAGGACTGAAGCTTTCTTT

J: TRBJ2-1
V: TRBV6-5
size: once
D: TRBD1
CDR3: CASSYRDRDEQFF
DNA: TGTGCCAGCAGTTACCGGGACAGGGATGAGCAGTTCTTC

J: TRBJ1-2
V: TRBV6-1
size: NA
D: TRBD1
CDR3: CASRPTGGDGYTF
DNA: TGTGCCAGCAGGCCAACAGGGGGCGACGGCTACACCTTC

J: TRBJ1-2
V: TRBV5-1
size: NA
D: TRBD1
CDR3: CASSLLFAGQGVGGYTF
DNA: TGCGCCAGCAGCTTGTTATTCGCGGGACAGGGAGTGGGCGGCTACACCTTC

J: TRBJ1-1
V: TRBV5-1
size: NA
D: NA
CDR3: CASSLGVNTEAFF
DNA: TGCGCCAGCAGCTTAGGGGTAAACACTGAAGCTTTCTTT

J: TRBJ1-2
V: TRBV19
size: NA
D: NA
CDR3: CASSIPTAGLGYGYTF
DNA: TGTGCCAGTAGTATACCGACAGCAGGGTTGGGATATGGCTACACCTTC

J: TRBJ2-6
V: TRBV7-2
size: NA
D: TRBD2
CDR3: CASRAGPSGANVLTF
DNA: TGTGCCAGCAGAGCGGGGCCCTCTGGGGCCAACGTCCTGACTTTC

J: TRBJ1-1
V: TRBV6-1
size: NA
D: TRBD1
CDR3: CASSETTGGRTEAFF
DNA: TGTGCCAGCAGTGAAACCACAGGGGGCCGGACTGAAGCTTTCTTT

J: TRBJ1-4
V: TRBV6-1
size: NA
D: NA
CDR3: CASSELPRNEKLFF
DNA: TGTGCCAGCAGTGAGCTACCGAGAAATGAAAAACTGTTTTTT

J: TRBJ1-6
V: TRBV6-1
size: NA
D: NA
CDR3: CASSEQGPYNSPLHF
DNA: TGTGCCAGCAGTGAACAGGGGCCTTATAATTCACCCCTCCACTTT

J: TRBJ2-1
V: TRBV7-3
size: NA
D: TRBD2
CDR3: CASSSRTSGNEQFF
DNA: TGTGCCAGCAGCTCCCGGACTAGCGGCAATGAGCAGTTCTTC

J: TRBJ2-5
V: TRBV5-1
size: NA
D: NA
CDR3: CASSAGLGGETQYF
DNA: TGCGCCAGCAGCGCGGGACTGGGGGGAGAGACCCAGTACTTC

J: TRBJ2-1
V: TRBV27
size: NA
D: TRBD1
CDR3: CASSPKGTGEQFF
DNA: TGTGCCAGCAGTCCAAAGGGGACAGGTGAGCAGTTCTTC

J: TRBJ2-1
V: TRBV18
size: NA
D: TRBD2
CDR3: CASSPGTTPGNEQFF
DNA: TGTGCCAGCTCACCAGGGACTACCCCCGGCAATGAGCAGTTCTTC

J: TRBJ2-3
V: TRBV5-1
size: NA
D: TRBD2
CDR3: CASSLDSAGGPDTQYF
DNA: TGCGCCAGCAGCTTGGATTCGGCGGGGGGCCCGGATACGCAGTATTTT

J: TRBJ1-1
V: TRBV29-1
size: NA
D: NA
CDR3: CSARQTNTEAFF
DNA: TGCAGCGCACGACAAACGAACACTGAAGCTTTCTTT

J: TRBJ2-3
V: TRBV18
size: NA
D: TRBD1
CDR3: CASSPTGGTDTQYF
DNA: TGTGCCAGCTCACCGACAGGGGGCACAGATACGCAGTATTTT

J: TRBJ1-1
V: TRBV2
size: NA
D: NA
CDR3: CASSEGGAGAFF
DNA: TGTGCCAGCAGTGAGGGGGGGGCGGGAGCTTTCTTT

J: TRBJ2-7
V: TRBV11-1
size: NA
D: TRBD2
CDR3: CASSTQRGPSYEQYF
DNA: TGTGCCAGCAGCACCCAGCGGGGGCCCTCCTACGAGCAGTACTTC

J: TRBJ1-2
V: TRBV5-1
size: NA
D: NA
CDR3: CASSSEGPYYGYTF
DNA: TGCGCCAGCAGCTCCGAGGGTCCTTACTATGGCTACACCTTC

J: TRBJ1-3
V: TRBV4-2
size: NA
D: NA
CDR3: CASSQEAGGSGNTIYF
DNA: TGTGCCAGCAGCCAAGAAGCGGGTGGCTCTGGAAACACCATATATTTT

J: TRBJ1-1
V: TRBV14
size: NA
D: NA
CDR3: CASSRTGQPGPVAFF
DNA: TGTGCCAGCAGCCGAACGGGACAACCCGGCCCTGTCGCTTTCTTT

J: TRBJ2-3
V: TRBV5-6
size: once
D: NA
CDR3: CASSFLGRGTDTQYF
DNA: TGTGCCAGCAGCTTCTTAGGGCGGGGCACAGATACGCAGTATTTT

J: TRBJ1-2
V: TRBV4-1
size: NA
D: NA
CDR3: CASSQDRGTQNYGYTF
DNA: TGCGCCAGCAGCCAAGATCGCGGCACGCAGAACTATGGCTACACCTTC

J: TRBJ2-3
V: TRBV2
size: NA
D: TRBD2
CDR3: CASSLTSGGTSTDTQYF
DNA: TGTGCCAGCAGTCTGACTAGCGGGGGGACTAGCACAGATACGCAGTATTTT

J: TRBJ2-1
V: TRBV14
size: NA
D: NA
CDR3: CASSQDVGTLSYNEQFF
DNA: TGTGCCAGCAGCCAAGATGTAGGGACACTATCCTACAATGAGCAGTTCTTC

J: TRBJ2-3
V: TRBV6-4
size: NA
D: TRBD2
CDR3: CASLAGGPGDTQYF
DNA: TGTGCCAGCCTAGCGGGGGGTCCTGGAGATACGCAGTATTTT

J: TRBJ1-2
V: TRBV11-2
size: NA
D: NA
CDR3: CASSLVPNTGYGYTF
DNA: TGTGCCAGCAGCTTAGTTCCCAACACGGGCTATGGCTACACCTTC

J: TRBJ2-2
V: TRBV20-1
size: NA
D: NA
CDR3: CSARIERELFF
DNA: TGCAGTGCTAGGATTGAGCGGGAGCTGTTTTTT